This T cell receptor beta chain stems from a study of vaccination and CD4 T cells after COVID-19. Overall study context: Overlapping peptides covering the spike proteins of SARS-CoV-2, HCoV-NL63, HCoV-OC43 and HCoV-229E were added to stimulate cells. Findings and caveats of the study: A nonsignificant median increase from about 22 to 38 SARS-CoV-2-reactive clonotypes was observed.

An Oncomine TCR Beta short-read assay was used to sequence the DNA from cultured CD4+ T cells. TCRdb reanalysed the PCR reads using MiXCR and keeps one entry per CDR3 protein. The table shows tens of thousands of distinct CDR3 sequences, with roughly 44% occurring only once. CDR1 is DFQATT and CDR2 is SNEGSKA in the germline V gene (reference sequence). CDR3 length: 14 residues. V lost 5 bases and J 5 bases, leaving 16 bases between the germline ends. Treatment indicated: roughly 10-day PBMC culture with coronavirus spike peptide pools or control peptides (ViraFEST assay). Negative-selection isolation of CD4+ T cells was performed after 10 days of culture. This clonotype was seen a handful of times. The antigen remains undetermined.

The TCR was taken from a human donor who received a COVID-19 vaccine. The chain uses TRBV20-1 and TRBJ2-1; D perhaps matches TRBD1 (6 bases). The material sequenced was CD4+ T cells from blood, cultured in vitro, taken before SARS-CoV-2 vaccination. In DNA, the CDR3 is TGCAGTGCTTCCCCGGGACAAAGAGACAATGAGCAGTTCTTC. Protein sequence: CSASPGQRDNEQFF.